This T cell receptor beta chain was documented in a study of OX40 agonist ivuxolimab in advanced cancers. Study background: People in dose escalation had one of these cancers: hepatocellular carcinoma, melanoma, renal cell or head and neck cancer. General study points: Near-lowest levels of clonal expansion characterized partial responders at 0.1-3.0 mg/kg.

The sampling schedule covered blood at baseline, cycle 4 day 1, and cycle 7 day 1. Libraries were prepared by immunoSEQ multiplex PCR; TCRdb keeps only in-frame clonotypes and omits some of them. The table has 45,000 to 50,000 clones, 70% to 90% seen once; the top ten hold 10% to 15%. This clone was detected only once. Its antigen is unknown. The V end was cut by 5 bases, the J end by 8 bases, with 15 bases between. Germline-derived CDR1 and CDR2 are PRHDT and FYEKMQ (reference sequence). The CDR3 sequence is 14 residues long. The J gene is TRBJ1-4, the V gene TRBV13; D is unresolved. This receptor was taken from an adult with an advanced solid tumor such as melanoma, head and neck, liver or kidney cancer. The sample consisted of CD4+ or CD8+ T cells sorted from blood, taken in a trial of the OX40 agonist ivuxolimab. The CDR3 coding sequence is TGTGCCAGCAGCCTCGGACCGGGTGAGGAAAAACTGTTTTTT. It specifies CASSLGPGEEKLFF.